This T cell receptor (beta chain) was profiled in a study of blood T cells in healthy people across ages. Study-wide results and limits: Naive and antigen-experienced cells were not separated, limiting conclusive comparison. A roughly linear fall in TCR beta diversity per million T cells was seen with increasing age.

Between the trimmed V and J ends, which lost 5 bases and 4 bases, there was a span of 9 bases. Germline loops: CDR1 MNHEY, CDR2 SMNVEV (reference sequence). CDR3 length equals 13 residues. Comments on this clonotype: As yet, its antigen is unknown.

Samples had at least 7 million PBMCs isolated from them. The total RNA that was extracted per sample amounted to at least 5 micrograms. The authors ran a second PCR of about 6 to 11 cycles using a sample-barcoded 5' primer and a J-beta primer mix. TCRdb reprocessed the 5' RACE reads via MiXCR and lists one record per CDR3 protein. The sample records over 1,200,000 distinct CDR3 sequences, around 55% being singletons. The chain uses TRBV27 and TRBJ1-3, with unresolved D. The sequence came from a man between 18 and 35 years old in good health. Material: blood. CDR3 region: CASSPWTGNTIYF. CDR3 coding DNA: TGTGCCAGCAGTCCCTGGACGGGAAACACCATATATTTT.